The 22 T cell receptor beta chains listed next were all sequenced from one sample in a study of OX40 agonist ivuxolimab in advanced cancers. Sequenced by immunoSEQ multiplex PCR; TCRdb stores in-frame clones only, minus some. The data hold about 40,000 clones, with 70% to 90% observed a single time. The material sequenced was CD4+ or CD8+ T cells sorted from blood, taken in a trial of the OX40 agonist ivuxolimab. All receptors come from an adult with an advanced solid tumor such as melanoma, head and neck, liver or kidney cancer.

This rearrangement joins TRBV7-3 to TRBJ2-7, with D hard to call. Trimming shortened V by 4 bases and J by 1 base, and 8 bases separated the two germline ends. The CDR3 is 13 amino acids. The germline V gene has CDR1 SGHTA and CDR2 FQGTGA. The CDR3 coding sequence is TGTGCCAGCAGCTCCTCAGTTTCCTACGAGCAGTACTTC. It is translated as CASSSSVSYEQYF.

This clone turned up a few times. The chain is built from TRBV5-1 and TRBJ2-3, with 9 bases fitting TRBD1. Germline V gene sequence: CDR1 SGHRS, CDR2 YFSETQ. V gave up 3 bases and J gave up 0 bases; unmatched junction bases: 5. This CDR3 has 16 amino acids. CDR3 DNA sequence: TGCGCCAGCAGCTCGAGGGACAGGGAAAGCACAGATACGCAGTATTTT. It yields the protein CASSSRDRESTDTQYF.

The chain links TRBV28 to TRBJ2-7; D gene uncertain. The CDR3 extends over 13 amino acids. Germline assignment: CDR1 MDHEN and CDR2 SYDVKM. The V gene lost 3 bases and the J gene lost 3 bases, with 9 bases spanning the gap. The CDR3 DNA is TGTGCCAGCAGTTTGACAAAATACTACGAGCAGTACTTC. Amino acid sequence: CASSLTKYYEQYF.

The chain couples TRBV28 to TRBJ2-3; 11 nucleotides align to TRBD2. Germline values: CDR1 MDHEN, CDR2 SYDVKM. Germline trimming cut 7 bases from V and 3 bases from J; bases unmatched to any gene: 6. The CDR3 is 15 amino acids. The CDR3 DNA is TGTGCCAGCACTCCCCTAGCGGGAGGTACAGATACGCAGTATTTT. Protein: CASTPLAGGTDTQYF.

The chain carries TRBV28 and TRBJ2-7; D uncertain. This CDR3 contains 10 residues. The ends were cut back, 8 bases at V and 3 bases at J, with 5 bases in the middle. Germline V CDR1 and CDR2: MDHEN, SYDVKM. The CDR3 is CASRSYEQYF. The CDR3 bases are TGTGCCAGCCGAAGCTACGAGCAGTACTTC.

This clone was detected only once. Here the CDR3 DNA reads TGCGCCAGCAGACGAAGTCCGGACGTAGCCGATAGCAATCAGCCCCAGCATTTT. It yields the protein CASRRSPDVADSNQPQHF. This rearrangement joins TRBV4-1 to TRBJ1-5; D gene unclear. The length of the CDR3 is 18 residues. Germline values: CDR1 MGHRA, CDR2 YSYEKL. Trimming pared 6 bases from V and 0 bases from J, leaving 21 bases between.

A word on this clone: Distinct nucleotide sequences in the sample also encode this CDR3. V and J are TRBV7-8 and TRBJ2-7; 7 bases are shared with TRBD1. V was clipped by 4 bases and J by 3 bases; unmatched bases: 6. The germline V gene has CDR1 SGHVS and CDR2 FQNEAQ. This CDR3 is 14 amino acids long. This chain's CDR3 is CASSWDSEIYEQYF. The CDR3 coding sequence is TGTGCCAGCAGCTGGGACAGTGAGATCTACGAGCAGTACTTC.

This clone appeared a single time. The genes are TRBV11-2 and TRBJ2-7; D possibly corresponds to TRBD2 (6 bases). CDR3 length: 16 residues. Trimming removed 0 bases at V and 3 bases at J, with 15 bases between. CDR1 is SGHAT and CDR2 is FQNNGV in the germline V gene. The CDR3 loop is CASSLDGGMAGYEQYF. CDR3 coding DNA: TGTGCCAGCAGCTTAGATGGAGGGATGGCGGGCTACGAGCAGTACTTC. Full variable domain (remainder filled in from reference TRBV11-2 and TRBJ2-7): EAGVAQSPRYKIIEKRQSVAFWCNPISGHATLYWYQQILGQGPKLLIQFQNNGVVDDSQLPKDRFSAERLKGVDSTLKIQPAKLEDSAVYLCASSLDGGMAGYEQYFGPGTRLTVT.

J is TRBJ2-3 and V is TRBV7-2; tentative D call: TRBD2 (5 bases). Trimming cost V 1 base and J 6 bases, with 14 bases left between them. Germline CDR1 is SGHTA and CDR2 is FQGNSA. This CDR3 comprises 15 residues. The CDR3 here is CASSLVVAWRDTQYF. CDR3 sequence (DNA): TGTGCCAGCAGCTTAGTGGTGGCCTGGAGGGATACGCAGTATTTT.

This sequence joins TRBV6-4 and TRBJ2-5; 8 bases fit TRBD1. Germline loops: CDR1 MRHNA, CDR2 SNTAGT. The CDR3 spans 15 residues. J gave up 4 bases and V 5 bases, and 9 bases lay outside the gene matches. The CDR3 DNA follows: TGTGCCAGCAGTCGCGGGGCAGGGGGCGGAGAGACCCAGTACTTC. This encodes CASSRGAGGGETQYF.

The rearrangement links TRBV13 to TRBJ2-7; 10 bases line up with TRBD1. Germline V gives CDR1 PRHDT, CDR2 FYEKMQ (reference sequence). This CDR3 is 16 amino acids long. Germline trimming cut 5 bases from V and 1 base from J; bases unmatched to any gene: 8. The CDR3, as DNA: TGTGCCAGCAGCCCAAGGTGGGACAGGGGTTCCTACGAGCAGTACTTC. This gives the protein CASSPRWDRGSYEQYF.

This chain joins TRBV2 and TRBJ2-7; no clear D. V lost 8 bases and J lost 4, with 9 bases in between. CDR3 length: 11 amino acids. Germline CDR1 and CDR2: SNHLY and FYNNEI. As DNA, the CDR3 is TGTGCCAGCGGGTTTAAATACGAGCAGTACTTC. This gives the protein CASGFKYEQYF.

The CDR3 loop is CASSQDGGGLNEQFF. As DNA, the CDR3 is TGTGCCAGCAGCCAAGATGGGGGAGGTCTCAATGAGCAGTTCTTC. This chain uses TRBV14 with TRBJ2-1; TRBD2 is a possible D gene (6 bases). V dropped 0 bases and J dropped 6 bases, with 12 bases sitting between them. The CDR3 has 15 amino acids. Germline V CDR1 and CDR2: SGHDN, FVKESK.

The CDR3 reads CASSPRQGGTDTQYF. The CDR3 region has the DNA TGTGCCAGCAGCCCACGACAGGGGGGCACAGATACGCAGTATTTT. V gene TRBV11-3 combines with J gene TRBJ2-3; 9 bases are shared with TRBD1. V dropped 5 bases and J dropped 1; count of bases not matched to a gene: 4. The CDR3 consists of 15 residues. From germline, CDR1 is SGHNT and CDR2 YENEEA.

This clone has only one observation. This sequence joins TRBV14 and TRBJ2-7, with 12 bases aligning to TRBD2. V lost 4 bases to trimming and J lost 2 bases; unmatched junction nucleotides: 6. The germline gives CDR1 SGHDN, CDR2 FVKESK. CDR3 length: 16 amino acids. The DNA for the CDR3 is TGTGCCAGCAGCCCAAGACTAGCGGGAGTGCCCTACGAGCAGTACTTC. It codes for CASSPRLAGVPYEQYF.

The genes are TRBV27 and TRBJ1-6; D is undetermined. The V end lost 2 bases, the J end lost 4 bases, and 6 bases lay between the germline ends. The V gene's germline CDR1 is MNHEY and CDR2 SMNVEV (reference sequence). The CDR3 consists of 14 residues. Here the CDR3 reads CASSLTQYNSPLHF. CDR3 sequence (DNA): TGTGCCAGCAGTTTAACGCAGTATAATTCACCCCTCCACTTT.

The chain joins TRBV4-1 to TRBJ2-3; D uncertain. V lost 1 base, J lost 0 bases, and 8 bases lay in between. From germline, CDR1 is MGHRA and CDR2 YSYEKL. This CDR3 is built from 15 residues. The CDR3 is CASSQVQASTDTQYF. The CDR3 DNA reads TGCGCCAGCAGCCAAGTTCAAGCGAGCACAGATACGCAGTATTTT.

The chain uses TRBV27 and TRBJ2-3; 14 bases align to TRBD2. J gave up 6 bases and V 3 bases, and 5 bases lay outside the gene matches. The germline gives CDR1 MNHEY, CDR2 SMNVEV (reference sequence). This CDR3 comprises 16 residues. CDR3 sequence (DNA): TGTGCCAGCAGTTTCGCCGGGACTAGCGGGAGTGATACGCAGTATTTT. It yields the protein CASSFAGTSGSDTQYF.

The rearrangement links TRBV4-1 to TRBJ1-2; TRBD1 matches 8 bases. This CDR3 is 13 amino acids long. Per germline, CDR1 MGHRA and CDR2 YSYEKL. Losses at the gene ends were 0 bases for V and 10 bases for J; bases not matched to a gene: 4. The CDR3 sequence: CASSQDSTGAYTF. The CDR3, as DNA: TGCGCCAGCAGCCAAGATTCGACAGGGGCCTACACCTTC.

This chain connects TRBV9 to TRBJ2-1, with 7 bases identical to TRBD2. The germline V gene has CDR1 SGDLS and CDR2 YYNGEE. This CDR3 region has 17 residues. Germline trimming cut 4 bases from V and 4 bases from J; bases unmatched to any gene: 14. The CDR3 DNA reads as TGTGCCAGCAGCAGCGGGGTAGCGACAGTTGCATACAATGAGCAGTTCTTC. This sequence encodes CASSSGVATVAYNEQFF.

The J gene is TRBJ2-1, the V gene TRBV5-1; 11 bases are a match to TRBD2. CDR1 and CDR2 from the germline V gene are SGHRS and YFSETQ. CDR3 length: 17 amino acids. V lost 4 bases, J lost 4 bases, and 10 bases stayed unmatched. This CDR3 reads CASSETSGSEGYNEQFF. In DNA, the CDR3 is TGCGCCAGCAGCGAAACTAGCGGGAGCGAGGGATACAATGAGCAGTTCTTC.

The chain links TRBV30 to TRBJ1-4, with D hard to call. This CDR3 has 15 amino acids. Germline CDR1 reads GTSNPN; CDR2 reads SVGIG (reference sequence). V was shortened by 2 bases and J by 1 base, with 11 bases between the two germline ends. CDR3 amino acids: CAWSLGVGTNEKLFF. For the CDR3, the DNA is TGTGCCTGGAGTTTGGGTGTCGGAACTAATGAAAAACTGTTTTTT.